The sequence of this T cell receptor (beta chain) was determined in a study of blood T cell repertoires in COVID-19. V was pared by 6 bases and J by 1 base, with 16 bases between. This CDR3 is built from 15 residues. Germline V gene data show CDR1 as SGDLS and CDR2 as YYNGEE. Per the original methods: Quantification of nucleated cells was approximated via reference gene primer amplification. Measured with immunoSEQ multiplex PCR; TCRdb has only the in-frame clones, and not every one. The D gene and trimming were derived from the DNA, and the V and J assignments and clone size from that table. The table shows 110,000 or so clones, with about 80% occurring only once.

V is TRBV9 and J is TRBJ1-2; D is possibly TRBD1 (5 bases). The sequence was obtained from a woman in her thirties or forties with acute or convalescent COVID-19. Sequenced material: peripheral blood. CDR3 sequence reads: CASTTGGISNYGYTF. CDR3 nucleotide sequence: TGTGCCAGCACCACCGGGGGGATCAGTAACTATGGCTACACCTTC.